The 13 T cell receptor beta chains below all came from one sample that was sequenced in a study of post-analysis software for immune sequencing data. These receptors' antigens are unknown. Unique molecular identifiers were built into the TCR beta cDNA libraries. A single record per CDR3 protein comes from TCRdb applying MiXCR to the PCR reads. Found here are roughly 870,000 distinct CDR3 sequences, about 50% of them singletons; the top ten hold over 4%. Study-level findings and limits: TRBV segments more frequent in patients than in controls numbered roughly 5 and included TRBV5-6, TRBV5-1 and TRBV20-1.

The sample taken for sequencing was blood. The receptors shown here come from a girl between 10 and 17 years old with multiple sclerosis.

The chain uses TRBV6-5 and TRBJ2-3; D is unclear. CDR3 length: 14 residues. Germline loops: CDR1 MNHEY, CDR2 SVGAGI. V lost 6 bases, J lost 7 bases, and 17 bases lay in between. The CDR3 nucleotides read TGTGCCAGCAGCTACGGACCAGCACATAATACGCAGTATTTT. Its translation: CASSYGPAHNTQYF.

The chain couples TRBV21-1 to TRBJ1-1; the table's D gene call, TRBD1, was not cross checked with the DNA. TRBV21-1 is a recognized pseudogene. The CDR3 spans 13 residues. CDR3 nucleotide sequence: TGTGCCAGCAGCCCCGGCCGGGACAGTTACGCTTTCTTT. It specifies CASSPGRDSYAFF.

The V gene is TRBV14, the J gene TRBJ2-5; D ambiguous. The J call may be wrong; the DNA end is better matched by TRBJ2-7. The CDR3 sequence is 13 residues long. Germline values: CDR1 SGHDN, CDR2 FVKESK. The CDR3 loop reads CASSHTVSYEQYF. CDR3 sequence (DNA): TGTGCCAGCAGCCACACCGTCAGCTACGAGCAGTACTTC.

Written as DNA, the CDR3 is TGCAGTCCCGACGGCGAGGGAAATGAGCAGTTCTTC. This gives the protein CSPDGEGNEQFF. V is TRBV20-1 and J is TRBJ2-1; D possibly corresponds to TRBD2 (5 bases). Germline loops: CDR1 DFQATT, CDR2 SNEGSKA (reference sequence). CDR3 length: 12 amino acids. V was pared by 8 bases and J by 7 bases, with 15 bases between.

This clonotype showed up just a few times. The chain links TRBV29-1 to TRBJ2-5; 7 nucleotides line up with TRBD1. Germline CDR1 reads SQVTM; CDR2 reads ANQGSEA. This CDR3 is 14 amino acids long. V shed 5 bases, J shed 5 bases, and the junction held 11 bases outside the gene matches. Written as DNA, the CDR3 is TGCAGCGTTTCCGGGACAGCCAAGTCGGAGACCCAGTACTTC. Its translation is CSVSGTAKSETQYF.

This sequence joins TRBV9 and TRBJ2-4; unclear D gene. The J call may be in error: the DNA end matches TRBJ2-7 better. The CDR3 sequence is 14 residues long. Germline V lookup: CDR1 SGDLS, CDR2 YYNGEE. CDR3 coding DNA: TGTGCCAGCAGCGCGCGGCGGACGGACTACGAGCAGTACTTC. Protein product: CASSARRTDYEQYF.

There are a few counts of this clonotype. One junction end disagrees with the germline gene, perhaps due to a read error. The CDR3 DNA sequence: TGCAGCGTTGTGAACGGGGGGGGCACGGATACGCAGTATTTT. Residues: CSVVNGGGTDTQYF. J is TRBJ2-3 and V is TRBV29-1; 8 nucleotides match TRBD2. CDR1 and CDR2 (germline): SQVTM, ANQGSEA. This CDR3 contains 14 residues.

The chain recombines TRBV12-3 or TRBV12-4 with TRBJ2-7; 7 nucleotides match TRBD1. This CDR3 is 14 amino acids long. J gave up 4 bases and V 6 bases, and 9 bases lay outside the gene matches. The CDR3 loop is CASRQPGQLYEQYF. The CDR3 region has the DNA TGTGCCAGCAGGCAACCGGGACAGTTATACGAGCAGTACTTC.

The chain uses TRBV29-1 and TRBJ1-2; D might be TRBD1 (5 bases). The V gene lost 3 bases and the J gene lost 3 bases, with 26 bases spanning the gap. The CDR3 consists of 18 residues. Germline CDR1 SQVTM, CDR2 ANQGSEA. Here the CDR3 reads CSVEGTVATWRVDYGYTF. In DNA form, the CDR3 reads TGCAGCGTTGAGGGGACTGTTGCGACGTGGAGGGTCGACTATGGCTACACCTTC. The entire variable domain, with the rest obtained from reference TRBV29-1 and TRBJ1-2, is as follows: SAVISQKPSRDICQRGTSLTIQCQVDSQVTMMFWYRQQPGQSLTLIATANQGSEATYESGFVIDKFPISRPNLTFSTLTVSNMSPEDSSIYLCSVEGTVATWRVDYGYTFGSGTRLTVV.

V and J are TRBV20-1 and TRBJ2-1, with TRBD2 identical over 9 bases. Germline V gives CDR1 DFQATT, CDR2 SNEGSKA (reference sequence). The CDR3 is made up of 13 amino acids. The J segment lost 10 bases and the V segment lost 0 bases, leaving 4 bases of the junction unmatched. The CDR3 loop reads CSARDPLAGEQFF. The CDR3 region has the DNA TGCAGTGCTAGAGATCCTCTAGCGGGAGAGCAGTTCTTC.

This clonotype has a handful of counts. V gene TRBV12-3 or TRBV12-4 combines with J gene TRBJ1-2; the D gene is possibly TRBD1 (6 bases). This CDR3 is 13 amino acids long. Trimming left V 6 bases short and J 7 bases short, with 15 bases between. The CDR3 spells CASSNTGLGGYTF. The DNA for the CDR3 is TGTGCCAGCAGCAACACAGGGCTGGGTGGCTACACCTTC.

This rearrangement joins TRBV12-3 or TRBV12-4 to TRBJ2-1, with a weak D call TRBD2 (6 bases). The V end lost 1 base, the J end lost 0 bases, and 13 bases lay between the germline ends. The CDR3 extends over 17 amino acids. The CDR3 coding sequence is TGTGCCAGCAGTTTAGGTGGGGGGATGTCCTCCTACAATGAGCAGTTCTTC. This codes for CASSLGGGMSSYNEQFF.

The rearrangement joins TRBV3-1 to TRBJ2-5, with D uncertain. V was cut by 4 bases and J by 11 bases, with 26 bases left in between. Germline V gene sequence: CDR1 LGHDT, CDR2 YNNKEL (reference sequence). This CDR3 is built from 16 residues. CDR3 coding DNA: TGTGCCAGCAGCCCTGGACCTACTACTTACTACGTTGAGCAGTACTTC. It specifies CASSPGPTTYYVEQYF.